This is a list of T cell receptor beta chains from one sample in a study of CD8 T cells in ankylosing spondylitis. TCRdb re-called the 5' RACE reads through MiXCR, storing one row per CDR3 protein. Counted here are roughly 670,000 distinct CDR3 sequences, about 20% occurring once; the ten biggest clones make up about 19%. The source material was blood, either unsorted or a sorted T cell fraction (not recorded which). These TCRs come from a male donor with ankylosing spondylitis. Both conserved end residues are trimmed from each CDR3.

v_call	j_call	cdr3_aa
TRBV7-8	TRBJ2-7	ASSATPTGLNEQY
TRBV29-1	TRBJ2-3	GGRGRASDTQY
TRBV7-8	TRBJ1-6	ASSSGGANYSPLH
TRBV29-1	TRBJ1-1	SVARNTEAF
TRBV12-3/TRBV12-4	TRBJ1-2	ASSLRDLYGYT
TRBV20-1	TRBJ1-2	SASPGQGLSNYGYT
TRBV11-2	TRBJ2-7	ASSQGVLGQAFSYEQY
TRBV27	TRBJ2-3	ASSLEGGPSTDTQY
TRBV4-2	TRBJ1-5	ASSQEQSNQPQH
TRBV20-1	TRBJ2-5	SARRVPGTGGSSAETQY
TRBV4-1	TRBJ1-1	ASSPQTGGNTEAF
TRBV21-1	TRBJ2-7	ASSSLGGGRSQYEQY
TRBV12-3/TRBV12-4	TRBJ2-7	ASTSPGSTYEQY
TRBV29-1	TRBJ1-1	SAQQGIVNTEAF
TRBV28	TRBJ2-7	ASSLPTAEPTYEQY
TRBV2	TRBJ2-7	ASGRPGPGDYEQY
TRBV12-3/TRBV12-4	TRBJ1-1	ASSRGSAEAF
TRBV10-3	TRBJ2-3	AISESKGYSTDTQY
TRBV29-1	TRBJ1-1	SVEDGAEAF
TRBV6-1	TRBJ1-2	ASRPDSAGHYGYT
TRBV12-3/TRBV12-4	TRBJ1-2	ASSLDENYGYT
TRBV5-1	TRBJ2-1	ASSIQQGSTYNEQF